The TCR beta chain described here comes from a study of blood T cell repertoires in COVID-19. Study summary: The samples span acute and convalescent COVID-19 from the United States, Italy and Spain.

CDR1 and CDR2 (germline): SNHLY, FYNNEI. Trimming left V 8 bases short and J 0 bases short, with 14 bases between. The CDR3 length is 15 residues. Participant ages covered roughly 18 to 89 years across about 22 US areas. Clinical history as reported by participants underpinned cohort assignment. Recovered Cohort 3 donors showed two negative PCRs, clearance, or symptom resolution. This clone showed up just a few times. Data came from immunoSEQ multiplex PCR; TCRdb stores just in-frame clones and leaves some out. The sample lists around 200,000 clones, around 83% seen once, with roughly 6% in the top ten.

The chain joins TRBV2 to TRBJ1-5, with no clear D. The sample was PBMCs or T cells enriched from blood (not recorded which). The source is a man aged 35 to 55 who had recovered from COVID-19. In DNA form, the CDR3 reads TGTGCCAGCTACAATCGTCCGTTTAGCAATCAGCCCCAGCATTTT. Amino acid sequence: CASYNRPFSNQPQHF.